The source of this T cell receptor beta chain is a study of post-analysis software for immune sequencing data. The TCR beta cDNA libraries carried unique molecular identifiers. TCRdb analysed the PCR reads with MiXCR anew, one entry per CDR3 protein. The sample shows about 820,000 distinct CDR3 sequences, 53% of them seen only once. The source of this sequence is a girl aged 10-17 years with multiple sclerosis. The specimen was blood.

The CDR3 DNA follows: TGTGCCAGCACCTCTATGACAGGGGGCCTCTATGAGCAGTTCTTC. Protein: CASTSMTGGLYEQFF. V gene TRBV5-5 combines with J gene TRBJ2-1, with 10 bases fitting TRBD1. The CDR3 consists of 15 residues. The junction had 11 bases not matched to a gene; V was cut back by 6 bases and J by 8 bases. Germline CDR1 reads SGHKS; CDR2 reads YYEKEE (reference sequence). Together with reference TRBV5-5 and TRBJ2-1, the CDR3 gives the full variable domain: DAGVTQSPTHLIKTRGQQVTLRCSPISGHKSVSWYQQVLGQGPQFIFQYYEKEERGRGNFPDRFSARQFPNYSSELNVNALLLGDSALYLCASTSMTGGLYEQFFGPGTRLTVL.